This is a list of T cell receptor beta chains from one sample in a study of T cell changes during pregnancy in multiple sclerosis. The table came from immunoSEQ multiplex PCR; TCRdb's copy has only in-frame clones and leaves some out. The data contain about 67,000 clones, 90% to 95% of them singletons. This specimen was peripheral blood, taken after pregnancy. The receptors stem from a female donor with multiple sclerosis, enrolled in a pregnancy study. Each CDR3 is given without its conserved first and last residue. Each record gives: V gene, CDR3 length, J gene, D gene, CDR3 protein. A D gene is named only where the DNA matches it firmly.

v_call: TRBV28; cdr3_length: 9; j_call: TRBJ1-1; d_call: -; cdr3_aa: ASSLGQQAF
v_call: TRBV18; cdr3_length: 20; j_call: TRBJ1-4; d_call: TRBD1; cdr3_aa: ASSPSPRFGQDPSSTNEKLF
v_call: TRBV7-7; cdr3_length: 15; j_call: TRBJ2-1; d_call: -; cdr3_aa: ASSPFNHLVGGDEQF
v_call: TRBV5-4; cdr3_length: 12; j_call: TRBJ2-1; d_call: -; cdr3_aa: ASSPGERVTEQF
v_call: TRBV6-6; cdr3_length: 11; j_call: TRBJ2-1; d_call: -; cdr3_aa: ASTSENYNEQF
v_call: TRBV11-2; cdr3_length: 15; j_call: TRBJ2-2; d_call: TRBD2; cdr3_aa: ASSLVRRERDTGELF
v_call: TRBV14; cdr3_length: 12; j_call: TRBJ2-1; d_call: -; cdr3_aa: ASRPRGSYNEQF
v_call: TRBV19; cdr3_length: 11; j_call: TRBJ2-7; d_call: -; cdr3_aa: ASSIDLEFEQY
v_call: TRBV7-2; cdr3_length: 13; j_call: TRBJ2-1; d_call: TRBD2; cdr3_aa: ASSILAGGYNEQF
v_call: TRBV27; cdr3_length: 16; j_call: TRBJ2-3; d_call: -; cdr3_aa: ASSLSTDYIGPADTQY
v_call: TRBV5-4; cdr3_length: 13; j_call: TRBJ1-1; d_call: TRBD1; cdr3_aa: ASRWDRGLNTEAF
v_call: TRBV10-3; cdr3_length: 11; j_call: TRBJ2-1; d_call: TRBD1; cdr3_aa: AVRDSVYNEQF
v_call: TRBV9; cdr3_length: 15; j_call: TRBJ2-3; d_call: TRBD2; cdr3_aa: ASSVGGLAGMADTQY
v_call: TRBV27; cdr3_length: 11; j_call: TRBJ1-2; d_call: -; cdr3_aa: ASSPQREEGYT
v_call: TRBV28; cdr3_length: 13; j_call: TRBJ1-4; d_call: -; cdr3_aa: ASSPARETNEKLF
v_call: TRBV5-1; cdr3_length: 12; j_call: TRBJ1-1; d_call: -; cdr3_aa: ASTGALTNTEAF
v_call: TRBV5-1; cdr3_length: 15; j_call: TRBJ2-2; d_call: TRBD2; cdr3_aa: ASSRSPGREATGELF
v_call: TRBV19; cdr3_length: 13; j_call: TRBJ1-5; d_call: -; cdr3_aa: ASSRRQNSNQPQH
v_call: TRBV30; cdr3_length: 13; j_call: TRBJ2-1; d_call: TRBD2; cdr3_aa: AWSGSGKGNGEQF
v_call: TRBV5-5; cdr3_length: 14; j_call: TRBJ2-2; d_call: TRBD2; cdr3_aa: ASRLGLAANTGELF
v_call: TRBV10-3; cdr3_length: 10; j_call: TRBJ1-4; d_call: -; cdr3_aa: AIMEGSEKLF
v_call: TRBV7-9; cdr3_length: 13; j_call: TRBJ2-1; d_call: TRBD1; cdr3_aa: ASSTGQGGSNEQF
v_call: TRBV27; cdr3_length: 12; j_call: TRBJ2-3; d_call: TRBD2; cdr3_aa: ASSPGRATDTQY
v_call: TRBV7-3; cdr3_length: 14; j_call: TRBJ2-1; d_call: TRBD2; cdr3_aa: ASSFSLAGVGSEQF
v_call: TRBV19; cdr3_length: 12; j_call: TRBJ2-3; d_call: -; cdr3_aa: ASSTGFGTDTQY
v_call: TRBV4-3; cdr3_length: 15; j_call: TRBJ2-1; d_call: -; cdr3_aa: ASSQAWAGSSYNEQF
v_call: TRBV15; cdr3_length: 11; j_call: TRBJ1-2; d_call: -; cdr3_aa: ATSLEGGYGYT
v_call: TRBV11-3; cdr3_length: 13; j_call: TRBJ2-3; d_call: -; cdr3_aa: ASSPRTSTTDTQY
v_call: TRBV7-9; cdr3_length: 14; j_call: TRBJ2-7; d_call: TRBD2; cdr3_aa: ASSWGTSGSSYEQY
v_call: TRBV11-2; cdr3_length: 11; j_call: TRBJ1-1; d_call: -; cdr3_aa: ASSFFPTREAF
v_call: TRBV15; cdr3_length: 11; j_call: TRBJ2-3; d_call: -; cdr3_aa: ATSRPNTDTQY
v_call: TRBV30; cdr3_length: 10; j_call: TRBJ1-1; d_call: -; cdr3_aa: AWIKERAEAF
v_call: TRBV6-1; cdr3_length: 13; j_call: TRBJ2-7; d_call: TRBD2; cdr3_aa: ASSGLAGSNDEQY
v_call: TRBV29-1; cdr3_length: 12; j_call: TRBJ2-1; d_call: TRBD1; cdr3_aa: SAPGQGTYNEQF